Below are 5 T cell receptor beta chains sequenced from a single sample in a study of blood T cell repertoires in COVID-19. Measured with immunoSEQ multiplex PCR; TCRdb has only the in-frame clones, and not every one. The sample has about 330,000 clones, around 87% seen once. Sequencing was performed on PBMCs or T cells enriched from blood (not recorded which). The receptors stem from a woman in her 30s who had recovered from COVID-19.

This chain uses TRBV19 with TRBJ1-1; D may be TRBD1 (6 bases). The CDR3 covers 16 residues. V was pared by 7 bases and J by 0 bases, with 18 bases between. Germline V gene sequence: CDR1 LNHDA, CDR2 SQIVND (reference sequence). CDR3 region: CASIGAGGHMNTEAFF. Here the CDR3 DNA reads TGTGCCAGTATAGGGGCGGGGGGACACATGAACACTGAAGCTTTCTTT.

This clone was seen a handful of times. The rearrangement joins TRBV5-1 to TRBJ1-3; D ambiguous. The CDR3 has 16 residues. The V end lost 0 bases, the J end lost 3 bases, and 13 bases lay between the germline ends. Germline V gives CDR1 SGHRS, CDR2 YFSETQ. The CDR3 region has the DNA TGCGCCAGCAGCTTGGGCCCCGCGGGAGGTGGAAACACCATATATTTT. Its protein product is CASSLGPAGGGNTIYF.

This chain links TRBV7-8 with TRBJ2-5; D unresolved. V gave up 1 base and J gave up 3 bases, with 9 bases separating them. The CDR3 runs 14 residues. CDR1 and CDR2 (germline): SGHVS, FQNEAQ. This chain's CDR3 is CASSLVLAEETQYF. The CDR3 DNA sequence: TGTGCCAGCAGCTTAGTCCTCGCGGAAGAGACCCAGTACTTC.

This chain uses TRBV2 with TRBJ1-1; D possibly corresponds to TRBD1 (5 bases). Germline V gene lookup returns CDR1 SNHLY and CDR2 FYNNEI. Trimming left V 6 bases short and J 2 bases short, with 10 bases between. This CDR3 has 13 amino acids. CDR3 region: CASSSDRNTEAFF. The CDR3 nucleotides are TGTGCCAGCAGCTCCGACAGAAACACTGAAGCTTTCTTT.

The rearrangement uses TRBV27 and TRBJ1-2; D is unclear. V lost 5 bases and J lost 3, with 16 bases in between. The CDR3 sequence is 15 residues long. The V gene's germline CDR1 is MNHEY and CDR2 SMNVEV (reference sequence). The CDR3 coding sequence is TGTGCCAGCAGTGAGGATCTCCGGAGACACTATGGCTACACCTTC. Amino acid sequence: CASSEDLRRHYGYTF.